The 23 T cell receptor beta chains below were found in one sample sequenced in a study of T-cell memory formation after mild COVID-19. TCRdb re-called the 5' RACE reads with MiXCR, one entry per CDR3 protein. The data show 450,000 to 650,000 distinct CDR3 sequences, approximately 18% seen once. The sequencing sample was made of PBMCs or a T cell subset sorted from them (not recorded which). The receptors were sampled from an adult woman who had mild COVID-19 (a few samples of this study predate the infection). Cell type and time point are not known.

The V gene is TRBV25-1, the J gene TRBJ2-7; D not certain. The V gene lost 11 bases and the J gene lost 2 bases, with 16 bases spanning the gap. The CDR3 is made up of 13 amino acids. CDR1 and CDR2 from the germline V gene are MGHDK and SYGVNS. Here the CDR3 reads CAPRQSTPYEQYF. Written as DNA, the CDR3 is TGTGCCCCGCGGCAGTCCACCCCCTACGAGCAGTACTTC.

J is TRBJ2-1 and V is TRBV6-4, with 9 bases that match TRBD2. J was trimmed by 4 bases and V by 3 bases; bases with no gene match: 7. The CDR3 runs to 16 residues. Germline V gene sequence: CDR1 MRHNA, CDR2 SNTAGT. This CDR3 is CASSEKAGGIYNEQFF. The CDR3 nucleotides read TGTGCCAGCAGTGAAAAGGCGGGGGGGATTTACAATGAGCAGTTCTTC.

This clonotype came up a few times. The chain links TRBV19 to TRBJ1-1; perhaps TRBD1 as D (5 bases). The V gene's germline CDR1 is LNHDA and CDR2 SQIVND (reference sequence). The CDR3 spans 13 residues. Trimming cost V 7 bases and J 3 bases, with 12 bases left between them. CDR3 residues: CASISGRDTEAFF. The DNA of the CDR3 is TGTGCCAGTATCTCAGGGAGGGACACTGAAGCTTTCTTT. The full variable domain, with the rest looked up from reference TRBV19 and TRBJ1-1, is DGGITQSPKYLFRKEGQNVTLSCEQNLNHDAMYWYRQDPGQGLRLIYYSQIVNDFQKGDIAEGYSVSREKKESFPLTVTSAQKNPTAFYLCASISGRDTEAFFGQGTRLTVV.

The CDR3 here is CASSRGGTVTYEQYF. The CDR3, as DNA: TGTGCCAGCAGCCGCGGCGGGACGGTTACCTACGAGCAGTACTTC. The V and J genes are TRBV3-1 and TRBJ2-7; a possible D gene is TRBD2 (6 bases). Between the trimmed V and J ends, which lost 4 bases and 2 bases, there was a span of 15 bases. The CDR3 runs 15 residues. Germline-derived CDR1 and CDR2 are LGHDT and YNNKEL (reference sequence).

This clonotype was detected a few times. The chain has TRBV13 and TRBJ2-5; TRBD2 agrees at 8 bases. CDR3 length equals 14 residues. The V gene end was trimmed by 2 bases and the J gene end by 6 bases; junction bases not matched to a gene: 5. CDR1 and CDR2 from the germline V gene are PRHDT and FYEKMQ (reference sequence). The CDR3 DNA sequence: TGTGCCAGCAGCTTATCGAGCGGGAGTAAGACCCAGTACTTC. Protein sequence: CASSLSSGSKTQYF.

This chain uses TRBV7-8 with TRBJ2-1; D call uncertain. CDR3 size: 11 residues. Looked up from germline, CDR1 is SGHVS and CDR2 is FQNEAQ. With 2 bases removed from V and 8 bases from J, the gap between germline ends came to 4 bases. As DNA, the CDR3 is TGTGCCAGCAGCTTATTGTATGAGCAGTTCTTC. As protein: CASSLLYEQFF.

The chain employs TRBV27 and TRBJ2-3; D gene ambiguous. This CDR3 comprises 15 residues. The germline V gene encodes CDR1 MNHEY and CDR2 SMNVEV (reference sequence). Between the trimmed V and J ends, which lost 2 bases and 2 bases, there was a span of 11 bases. The CDR3 DNA reads as TGTGCCAGCAGTTTAGTTGGTCACCACACAGATACGCAGTATTTT. Its protein is CASSLVGHHTDTQYF.

The rearrangement uses TRBV9 and TRBJ2-2; the D is unclear. The germline V gene encodes CDR1 SGDLS and CDR2 YYNGEE. The CDR3 has 12 residues. V dropped 0 bases and J dropped 8 bases, with 5 bases sitting between them. The CDR3 region is CASSVGLGELFF. The CDR3 nucleotides read TGTGCCAGCAGCGTAGGGCTGGGGGAGCTGTTTTTT.

In this sample, this clonotype turned up a few times. V usage is TRBV24-1 and J usage is TRBJ2-2, with 9 positions matching TRBD2. J was trimmed by 5 bases and V by 5 bases; bases with no gene match: 8. Germline V gives CDR1 KGHDR, CDR2 SFDVKD. The CDR3 extends over 16 amino acids. The DNA of the CDR3 is TGTGCCACCAGTGCCTCAGCGGGAGGCGTAACCGGGGAGCTGTTTTTT. This codes for CATSASAGGVTGELFF.

The gene calls are TRBV7-7 and TRBJ2-5; no firm D call. The CDR3 loop spans 14 amino acids. Per germline, CDR1 SSHAT and CDR2 FNYEAQ (reference sequence). The ends were cut back, 5 bases at V and 5 bases at J, with 15 bases in the middle. The CDR3 sequence: CASSKQKLWETQYF. DNA of the CDR3: TGTGCCAGCAGCAAACAAAAACTCTGGGAGACCCAGTACTTC.

This clonotype occurred a few times. The rearrangement joins TRBV5-4 to TRBJ1-2, with D perhaps TRBD1 (5 bases). V lost 0 bases, J lost 5 bases, and 11 bases lay in between. Germline loops: CDR1 SGHNT, CDR2 YYREEE (reference sequence). This CDR3 is 14 amino acids long. The CDR3 DNA is TGTGCCAGCAGCTTGGCTGGCAGGGCATATGGCTACACCTTC. Amino acids: CASSLAGRAYGYTF.

This clonotype was seen a handful of times. The chain links TRBV27 to TRBJ1-5; 8 nucleotides align to TRBD1. CDR3 size: 15 residues. With V trimmed by 2 bases and J by 7 bases, 7 bases remained unmatched. From germline, CDR1 is MNHEY and CDR2 SMNVEV (reference sequence). The CDR3 nucleotides are TGTGCCAGCAGTTTAAGCGACGCAGGGGGCCAGCCCCAGCATTTT. Protein: CASSLSDAGGQPQHF.

The chain is built from TRBV5-4 and TRBJ2-2, with 8 bases fitting TRBD1. The length of the CDR3 is 15 residues. The trim removed 6 bases at V and 0 bases at J, leaving 4 bases unmatched. The germline V gene has CDR1 SGHNT and CDR2 YYREEE (reference sequence). CDR3 DNA sequence: TGTGCCAGCACCAGGGACAGGACGAACACCGGGGAGCTGTTTTTT. Translating gives CASTRDRTNTGELFF.

The chain carries TRBV5-1 and TRBJ1-1; TRBD1 agrees at 7 bases. V lost 2 bases, J lost 8 bases, and 9 bases stayed unmatched. The CDR3 is 14 residues long. Germline V gene data show CDR1 as SGHRS and CDR2 as YFSETQ. The CDR3 reads CASSLGYRDSEAFF. CDR3 bases: TGCGCCAGCAGCTTAGGATACCGGGACAGCGAAGCTTTCTTT.

This clonotype was counted only a few times. The chain is built from TRBV29-1 and TRBJ1-4; no definite D call. The V end was cut by 4 bases, the J end by 6 bases, with 3 bases between. The length of the CDR3 is 10 residues. The germline V gene encodes CDR1 SQVTM and CDR2 ANQGSEA. CDR3 sequence (DNA): TGCAGCGTTGGGGATGAAAAACTGTTTTTT. Protein product: CSVGDEKLFF.

This clonotype was found once. The chain links TRBV27 to TRBJ1-4, with 7 bases fitting TRBD1. The J segment lost 7 bases and the V segment lost 5 bases, leaving 13 bases of the junction unmatched. The CDR3 extends over 16 amino acids. Germline CDR1 reads MNHEY; CDR2 reads SMNVEV (reference sequence). Here the CDR3 reads CASSPRNRGISEKLFF. The CDR3, as DNA: TGTGCCAGCAGTCCACGTAACAGGGGTATAAGTGAAAAACTGTTTTTT.

The chain uses TRBV6-4 and TRBJ1-1; tentatively, D is TRBD1 (5 bases). The germline V gene has CDR1 MRHNA and CDR2 SNTAGT. The CDR3 is made up of 15 amino acids. V lost 6 bases to trimming and J lost 0 bases, with 14 bases between them. The CDR3 DNA reads as TGTGCCAGCAGGGGGGAAGGCCGCTTGAACACTGAAGCTTTCTTT. This codes for CASRGEGRLNTEAFF.

This clonotype appeared once. V is TRBV19 and J is TRBJ2-5, with D possibly matching TRBD2 (6 bases). The V and J ends lost 10 bases and 6 bases respectively, with 18 bases between them. This CDR3 has 13 amino acids. Germline CDR1 is LNHDA and CDR2 is SQIVND (reference sequence). The CDR3 region is CATGELLSQTQYF. CDR3 coding DNA: TGTGCCACGGGGGAGCTCCTTTCACAGACCCAGTACTTC. The complete variable domain, with remaining parts taken from reference TRBV19 and TRBJ2-5, reads DGGITQSPKYLFRKEGQNVTLSCEQNLNHDAMYWYRQDPGQGLRLIYYSQIVNDFQKGDIAEGYSVSREKKESFPLTVTSAQKNPTAFYLCATGELLSQTQYFGPGTRLLVL.

The J gene is TRBJ2-1, the V gene TRBV4-2; 9 nucleotides match TRBD2. CDR3 length equals 16 residues. J gave up 3 bases and V 1 base, and 4 bases lay outside the gene matches. Germline-derived CDR1 and CDR2 are LGHNA and YNFKEQ. The CDR3 bases are TGTGCCAGCAGCCAAGTAGGGACTAGCAGCTACAATGAGCAGTTCTTC. Translated: CASSQVGTSSYNEQFF.

J is TRBJ2-1 and V is TRBV19; 11 bases match TRBD2. Germline V CDR1 and CDR2: LNHDA, SQIVND (reference sequence). The CDR3 is 16 amino acids. V was pared by 5 bases and J by 7 bases, with 10 bases of the junction left unmatched. The CDR3 DNA is TGTGCCAGTAGTCGACTACTAGCGGGGGTTCTAAATGAGCAGTTCTTC. Its protein product is CASSRLLAGVLNEQFF.

This chain joins TRBV29-1 and TRBJ2-7, with TRBD2 matching 7 bases. Per germline, CDR1 SQVTM and CDR2 ANQGSEA. The ends lost 5 bases at V and 0 bases at J; junction bases unmatched: 13. The CDR3 covers 16 residues. Here the CDR3 reads CSVPGGSTADSYEQYF. The DNA of the CDR3 is TGCAGCGTTCCGGGGGGATCGACAGCCGACTCCTACGAGCAGTACTTC.

This clonotype appeared a few times. The chain recombines TRBV25-1 with TRBJ1-1; D possibly corresponds to TRBD1 (5 bases). The CDR3 has 14 amino acids. V lost 5 bases and J lost 5, with 15 bases in between. Germline V gene sequence: CDR1 MGHDK, CDR2 SYGVNS. Written as DNA, the CDR3 is TGTGCCAGCAGTCAGGGTCCCCAAGGGACTGAAGCTTTCTTT. Translated: CASSQGPQGTEAFF.

This clonotype has only a few counts. The chain has TRBV27 and TRBJ2-2, with a possible D match to TRBD1 (6 bases). There are 15 residues in the CDR3. With 2 bases removed from V and 2 bases from J, the gap between germline ends came to 9 bases. CDR1 is MNHEY, CDR2 SMNVEV, per germline (reference sequence). The CDR3 sequence: CASSLRTVNTGELFF. Written as DNA, the CDR3 is TGTGCCAGCAGTTTAAGGACAGTTAACACCGGGGAGCTGTTTTTT.